One and the same sample provided the 5 T cell receptor beta chains below, sequenced in a study of shared clonotypes between healthy human individuals. Data came from immunoSEQ multiplex PCR; TCRdb stores just in-frame clones and leaves some out. This sample has hundreds of thousands of clones; 96% occur once, and the top ten carry roughly 0.06%. Sequences were obtained from naive CD4+ T cells sorted from blood. Subset here: CD45RA+ positively selected. Receptor source: a woman between 25 and 40 years old in good health.

This rearrangement joins TRBV5-6 to TRBJ1-2, with D perhaps TRBD1 (6 bases). Trimming removed 5 bases from V and 4 bases from J, with 15 bases in between. Germline V lookup: CDR1 SGHDT, CDR2 YYEEEE. This CDR3 is 14 amino acids long. In DNA, the CDR3 is TGTGCCAGCAGTCTTACGGGACATTTCTATGGCTACACCTTC. It encodes CASSLTGHFYGYTF.

In this sample, this clone turned up once. V and J are TRBV5-1 and TRBJ2-5; D ambiguous. The CDR3 is 13 amino acids. CDR1 is SGHRS and CDR2 is YFSETQ in the germline V gene. V was trimmed by 1 base and J by 2 bases, leaving 6 bases between them. The CDR3 here is CASSLSPQETQYF. CDR3 coding DNA: TGCGCCAGCAGCTTGAGCCCGCAAGAGACCCAGTACTTC.

This chain joins TRBV10-3 and TRBJ1-3; D is unresolved. The CDR3 totals 15 residues. The V gene lost 0 bases and the J gene lost 0 bases, with 6 bases spanning the gap. Germline-derived CDR1 and CDR2 are ENHRY and SYGVKD. The CDR3 protein is CAISESGISGNTIYF. For the CDR3, the DNA is TGTGCCATCAGTGAGTCAGGGATCTCTGGAAACACCATATATTTT.

V and J are TRBV6-4 and TRBJ1-5; D might be TRBD1 (5 bases). The CDR3 sequence is 15 residues long. Trimming took 0 bases from V and 4 from J, leaving 10 bases between them. CDR1 and CDR2 (germline): MRHNA, SNTAGT. For the CDR3, the DNA is TGTGCCAGCAGTGACTCGGGGGATAGAAATCAGCCCCAGCATTTT. Translation gives CASSDSGDRNQPQHF.

This clone was seen just once. The chain couples TRBV7-8 to TRBJ2-5; D uncertain. Near its end, the DNA agrees better with TRBJ2-7, so the J call may be wrong. The CDR3 length is 12 residues. CDR1 is SGHVS, CDR2 FQNEAQ, per germline. The CDR3 bases are TGTGCCAGCAGGGATGCGGCCTACGAGCAGTACTTC. Translated: CASRDAAYEQYF.